The sequence of this TCR beta chain was determined in a study of persistence of HIV-infected CD4 T cells. Sequencing used immunoSEQ version 4 in survey mode. Sequencing used immunoSEQ multiplex PCR; TCRdb keeps in-frame clones, though not all of them. The table records 13,000 or so clones, 66% of them present only once. An overlapping HIV-1 Gag peptide pool stimulated these cells at 0.75 to 1 ug/peptide/mL. Responding CD4+ T cells were sorted by upregulation of both CD40 ligand and CD69. Regarding this clone: The antigen remains undetermined.

Sequences were derived from CD4+ T cells sorted from PBMCs after roughly 17-hour stimulation, sampled from a patient who received antiretroviral therapy. The clonotype originates from an adult man with HIV who was CMV-seropositive.

The CDR3 loop is CASTRDRVLSPLHF. DNA of the CDR3: TGTGCCAGCACCCGGGACAGGGTTTTGTCACCCCTCCACTTT. The chain couples TRBV6-5 to TRBJ1-6, with 9 nucleotides matching TRBD1. The CDR3 has 14 residues. V was clipped by 7 bases and J by 10 bases; unmatched bases: 8. In germline, CDR1 is MNHEY, CDR2 SVGAGI.